This TCR beta chain was retrieved from a study of beta chain features in type 1 diabetes. General study findings and limits: TCRB CDR3s were moderately but significantly shorter in Type 1 diabetes patients in all four CD4+ subsets.

There are a few counts of this clone. What it recognizes is unknown. This CDR3 has 13 residues. Germline lookup yields CDR1 MDHEN and CDR2 SYDVKM. The V and J ends lost 11 bases and 0 bases respectively, with 13 bases between them. The isolated RNA, all of it, was reverse transcribed, so expressed TCRB transcripts were what got sequenced. The assay was immunoSEQ multiplex PCR, and TCRdb's table has in-frame clones only and misses some. The repertoire holds under 300,000 clones, about a tenth seen once, with 0.017% in the top ten. The V call is TRBV28, the J call TRBJ2-5, with unresolved D. The sequence was collected from a man aged 25-45 years with type 1 diabetes. Sequenced input: naive CD4+ T cells from blood. The CDR3 sequence: CASSRSDQETQYF. The DNA for the CDR3 is TGTGCCTCCTCCCGGAGCGACCAAGAGACCCAGTACTTC.